This T cell receptor beta chain comes out of a study of metastatic and nonmetastatic thyroid tumors. As for the study in general: Repertoires were compared across blood and tumor or nodule tissue from malignant and benign thyroid patients.

This clone was counted ten times or more. Antigen specificity is unknown. TCRdb used MiXCR to call clones anew from the PCR reads. Of 30,000 or so clones detected, less than 30% appear once; the ten largest clones hold less than 15%. Among the patients, none had received any treatment before thyroid surgery. Study outcomes and limitations: Malignant thyroid tumors reportedly exceeded benign nodules significantly in TCR beta diversity, with the difference appearing in blood and tumor.

V gave up 5 bases and J gave up 1 base; unmatched junction bases: 5. This CDR3 has 16 amino acids. Per the germline V gene, CDR1 is SGHAT and CDR2 is FQDESV (reference sequence). The TCR sequence derives from a female donor with papillary thyroid cancer or a benign thyroid nodule (not recorded which). Some clones in this sample may be carry-over from other donors' samples. This chain links TRBV11-1 with TRBJ2-2; 9 bases are shared with TRBD2. Sequenced: blood. CDR3 nucleotide sequence: TGTGCCAGCAGCCCCCAAGCGGGGGGGAACACCGGGGAGCTGTTTTTT. Translating gives CASSPQAGGNTGELFF.